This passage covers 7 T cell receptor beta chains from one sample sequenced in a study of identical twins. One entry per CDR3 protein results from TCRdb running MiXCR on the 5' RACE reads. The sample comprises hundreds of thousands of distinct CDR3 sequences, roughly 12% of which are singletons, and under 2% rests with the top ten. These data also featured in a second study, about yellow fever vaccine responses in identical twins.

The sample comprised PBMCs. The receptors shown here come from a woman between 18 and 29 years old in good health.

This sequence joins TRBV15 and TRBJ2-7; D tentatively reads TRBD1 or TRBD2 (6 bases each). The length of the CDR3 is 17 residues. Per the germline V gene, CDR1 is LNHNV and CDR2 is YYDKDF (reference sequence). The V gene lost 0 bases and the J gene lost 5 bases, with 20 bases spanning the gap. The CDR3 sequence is CATSRDTGPRGRDEQYF. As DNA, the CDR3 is TGTGCCACCAGCAGAGACACCGGGCCTCGGGGGCGAGACGAGCAGTACTTC.

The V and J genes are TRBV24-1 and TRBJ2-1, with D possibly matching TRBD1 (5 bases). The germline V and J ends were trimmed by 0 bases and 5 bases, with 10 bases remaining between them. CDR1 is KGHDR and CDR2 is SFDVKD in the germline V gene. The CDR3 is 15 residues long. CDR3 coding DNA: TGTGCCACCAGTGATTTGAAAGGGGCGCACAATGAGCAGTTCTTC. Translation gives CATSDLKGAHNEQFF.

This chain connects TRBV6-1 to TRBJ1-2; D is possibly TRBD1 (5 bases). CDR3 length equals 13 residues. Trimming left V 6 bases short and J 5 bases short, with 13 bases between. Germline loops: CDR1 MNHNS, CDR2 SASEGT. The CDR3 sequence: CASRTGTDYGYTF. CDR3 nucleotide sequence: TGTGCCAGCAGGACCGGGACGGATTATGGCTACACCTTC.

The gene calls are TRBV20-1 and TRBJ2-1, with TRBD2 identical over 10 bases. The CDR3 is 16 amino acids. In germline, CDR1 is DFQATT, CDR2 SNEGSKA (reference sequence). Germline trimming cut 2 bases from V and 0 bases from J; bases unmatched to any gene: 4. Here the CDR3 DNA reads TGCAGTGCTAGACCTCCTAGCGGGAGCTCCTACAATGAGCAGTTCTTC. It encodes CSARPPSGSSYNEQFF.

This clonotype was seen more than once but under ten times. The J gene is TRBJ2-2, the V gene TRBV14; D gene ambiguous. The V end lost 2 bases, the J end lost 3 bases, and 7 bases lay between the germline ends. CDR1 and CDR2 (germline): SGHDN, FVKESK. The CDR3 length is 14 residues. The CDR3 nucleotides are TGTGCCAGCAGCCAACGAAGGGACACCGGGGAGCTGTTTTTT. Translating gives CASSQRRDTGELFF.

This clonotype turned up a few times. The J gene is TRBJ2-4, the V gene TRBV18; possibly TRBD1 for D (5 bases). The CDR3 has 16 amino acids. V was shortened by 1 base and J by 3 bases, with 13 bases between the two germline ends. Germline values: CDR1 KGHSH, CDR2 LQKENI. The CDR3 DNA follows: TGTGCCAGCTCACCACAGACAGTCTTTGGCAAAAACATTCAGTACTTC. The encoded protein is CASSPQTVFGKNIQYF.

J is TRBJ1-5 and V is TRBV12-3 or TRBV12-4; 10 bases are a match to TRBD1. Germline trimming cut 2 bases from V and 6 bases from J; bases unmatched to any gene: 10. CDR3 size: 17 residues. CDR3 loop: CASSLSLGTGAVQPQHF. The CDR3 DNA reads TGTGCCAGCAGTTTAAGTCTCGGGACAGGGGCCGTTCAGCCCCAGCATTTT.